These T cell receptor beta chains were read from a single sample in a study of OX40 agonist ivuxolimab in advanced cancers. This table comes from immunoSEQ multiplex PCR, and its TCRdb copy is limited to in-frame clones, with some not included. The sample holds around 50,000 clones; about 85% are singletons and the top ten take roughly 22%. Sequencing used CD4+ or CD8+ T cells sorted from blood, obtained in a trial of the OX40 agonist ivuxolimab. These receptors all stem from an adult with an advanced solid tumor such as melanoma, head and neck, liver or kidney cancer. CDR3s leave out the opening cysteine and the closing phenylalanine or tryptophan. Clone size is not always given. Where it is, it says once, few, many or a class for expanded clones.

V gene: TRBV29-1
clone size: -
J gene: TRBJ1-2
CDR3 protein: SVEDQGTGYWYT

V gene: TRBV2
clone size: few
J gene: TRBJ1-2
CDR3 protein: ASSSGQENYGYT

V gene: TRBV28
clone size: -
J gene: TRBJ2-1
CDR3 protein: ASSLGAYNEQF

V gene: TRBV19
clone size: -
J gene: TRBJ2-2
CDR3 protein: ASTTGDLLSRGELF

V gene: TRBV7-2
clone size: -
J gene: TRBJ2-1
CDR3 protein: ASSLGLAGQPNPYNEQF

V gene: TRBV4-1
clone size: once
J gene: TRBJ2-7
CDR3 protein: ASSQAYDRGHEQY

V gene: TRBV27
clone size: -
J gene: TRBJ2-7
CDR3 protein: ASSFDRFPYEQY

V gene: TRBV27
clone size: -
J gene: TRBJ1-1
CDR3 protein: ASSLNFGGSLPEAF

V gene: TRBV5-5
clone size: -
J gene: TRBJ2-7
CDR3 protein: ASSPLGTGSYEQY

V gene: TRBV5-5
clone size: -
J gene: TRBJ1-1
CDR3 protein: ASSLLGAEAF

V gene: TRBV9
clone size: -
J gene: TRBJ2-2
CDR3 protein: ASSESPGGAGELF

V gene: TRBV11-2
clone size: -
J gene: TRBJ2-3
CDR3 protein: ASSSWRVDSTDTQY

V gene: TRBV27
clone size: once
J gene: TRBJ1-1
CDR3 protein: ASSFSTGAGTEAF

V gene: TRBV5-6
clone size: -
J gene: TRBJ2-1
CDR3 protein: ASAGGPYNEQF

V gene: TRBV18
clone size: -
J gene: TRBJ1-6
CDR3 protein: ASSPQDGLGWSNSPLH

V gene: TRBV27
clone size: -
J gene: TRBJ1-2
CDR3 protein: ASSLKEVGYGYT

V gene: TRBV5-1
clone size: -
J gene: TRBJ1-2
CDR3 protein: ASSLKADYGYT

V gene: TRBV4-1
clone size: -
J gene: TRBJ2-1
CDR3 protein: ASSQDPYNEQF

V gene: TRBV4-1
clone size: -
J gene: TRBJ2-7
CDR3 protein: ASSQALGNEQY

V gene: TRBV9
clone size: -
J gene: TRBJ2-5
CDR3 protein: ASSTSIAGGSGVTQY

V gene: TRBV4-1
clone size: -
J gene: TRBJ2-1
CDR3 protein: ASSPDPSGWEQF

V gene: TRBV14
clone size: -
J gene: TRBJ1-2
CDR3 protein: ASSREYSYGYT

V gene: TRBV7-9
clone size: once
J gene: TRBJ1-5
CDR3 protein: ASSLGSYSNQPQH

V gene: TRBV7-9
clone size: -
J gene: TRBJ2-7
CDR3 protein: ASSFAGNPPYEQY

V gene: TRBV4-2
clone size: -
J gene: TRBJ1-2
CDR3 protein: ASSQELWIDYGYT

V gene: TRBV27
clone size: -
J gene: TRBJ1-6
CDR3 protein: ASSSHRNSPLH

V gene: TRBV7-8
clone size: -
J gene: TRBJ1-2
CDR3 protein: ASSLSRGTYMDGYT

V gene: TRBV5-1
clone size: once
J gene: TRBJ1-1
CDR3 protein: ASRDREGAF

V gene: TRBV6-6
clone size: -
J gene: TRBJ1-3
CDR3 protein: ASMGVISGNTIY

V gene: TRBV18
clone size: -
J gene: TRBJ2-2
CDR3 protein: ASSPWGGAANTGELF

V gene: TRBV9
clone size: -
J gene: TRBJ2-7
CDR3 protein: ASSVTGVSRTHEQY

V gene: TRBV4-1
clone size: -
J gene: TRBJ2-5
CDR3 protein: ASSQEVPAQETQY

V gene: TRBV4-1
clone size: -
J gene: TRBJ2-3
CDR3 protein: ASSSAGRGAPFSTDTQY

V gene: TRBV29-1
clone size: -
J gene: TRBJ2-7
CDR3 protein: SVERGKDYEQY

V gene: TRBV5-5
clone size: once
J gene: TRBJ2-2
CDR3 protein: ASSLHKNTGELF

V gene: TRBV4-3
clone size: -
J gene: TRBJ2-1
CDR3 protein: ASSQDPGYEQF

V gene: TRBV6-4
clone size: -
J gene: TRBJ2-1
CDR3 protein: ASSVSGGAGEQF

V gene: TRBV9
clone size: few
J gene: TRBJ1-1
CDR3 protein: ASSPAMTEAF

V gene: TRBV6-4
clone size: -
J gene: TRBJ2-2
CDR3 protein: ASSDSAGGPGELF

V gene: TRBV6-6
clone size: -
J gene: TRBJ1-1
CDR3 protein: ATLWGGTEAF

V gene: TRBV27
clone size: -
J gene: TRBJ2-7
CDR3 protein: ASSLSGWGSYEQY

V gene: TRBV5-6
clone size: -
J gene: TRBJ2-2
CDR3 protein: ASNIPTGTGELF

V gene: TRBV7-3
clone size: -
J gene: TRBJ1-1
CDR3 protein: ASSFTGTGLMNTEAF

V gene: TRBV9
clone size: -
J gene: TRBJ2-7
CDR3 protein: ASSAHGDEQY

V gene: TRBV7-9
clone size: -
J gene: TRBJ1-1
CDR3 protein: ASSLPGHPNTEAF

V gene: TRBV7-9
clone size: -
J gene: TRBJ2-2
CDR3 protein: ASSGPGGGGNTGELF

V gene: TRBV5-4
clone size: -
J gene: TRBJ1-6
CDR3 protein: ASSLVGESSPLH

V gene: TRBV4-3
clone size: -
J gene: TRBJ1-6
CDR3 protein: ASSQEVWGRNNSPLH

V gene: TRBV11-2
clone size: -
J gene: TRBJ2-1
CDR3 protein: ASSLSPLSSYNEQF

V gene: TRBV27
clone size: -
J gene: TRBJ2-1
CDR3 protein: ASSLDRVNEQF

V gene: TRBV12-5
clone size: -
J gene: TRBJ2-1
CDR3 protein: ASGLVLAGGPGNEQF

V gene: TRBV7-6
clone size: -
J gene: TRBJ2-1
CDR3 protein: ASSLVTPSDEQF